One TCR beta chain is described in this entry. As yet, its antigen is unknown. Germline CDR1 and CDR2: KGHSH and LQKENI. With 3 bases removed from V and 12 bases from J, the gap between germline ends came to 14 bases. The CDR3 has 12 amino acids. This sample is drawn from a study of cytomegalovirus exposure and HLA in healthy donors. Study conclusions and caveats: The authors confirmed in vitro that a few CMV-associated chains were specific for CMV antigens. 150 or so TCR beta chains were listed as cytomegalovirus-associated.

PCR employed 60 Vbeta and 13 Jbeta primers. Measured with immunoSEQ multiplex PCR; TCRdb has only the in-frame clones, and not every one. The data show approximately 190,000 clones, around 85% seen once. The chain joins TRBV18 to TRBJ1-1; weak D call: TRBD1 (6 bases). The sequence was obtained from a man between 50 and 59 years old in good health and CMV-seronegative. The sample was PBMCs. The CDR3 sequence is CASSPTQGVTFF. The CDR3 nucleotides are TGTGCCAGCTCACCTACACAGGGTGTGACTTTCTTT.